The 19 T cell receptor beta chains reported below all come from one sample, sequenced in a study of CD8+CD57+ T cells in acquired aplastic anemia. Selection for sequencing was limited to patients who had shown CD8+CD57+ cell expansion by flow cytometry. Genomic DNA constituted the template upon which TCR beta VDJ and CDR3 profiling was performed. TCRdb re-derived calls from the reads in MiXCR, one entry per CDR3 protein. This repertoire shows 270,000 or so distinct CDR3 sequences, 82% found once; its top ten account for 42%. The specimen sequenced was sorted CD4+, CD8+, or CD8+CD57+ T cells (not recorded which) from PBMCs. All receptors come from a human donor with aplastic anemia.

The J gene is TRBJ2-3, the V gene TRBV5-6, with a possible D match to TRBD1 (6 bases). V lost 5 bases and J 6 bases, leaving 16 bases between the germline ends. Germline V gives CDR1 SGHDT, CDR2 YYEEEE. CDR3 size: 14 residues. CDR3 sequence (DNA): TGTGCCAGCAGTTACTCGGACAGTCCCGATACGCAGTATTTT. Translating it yields CASSYSDSPDTQYF. The full variable domain, in which reference TRBV5-6 and TRBJ2-3 provide the parts outside the CDR3, is DAGVTQSPTHLIKTRGQQVTLRCSPKSGHDTVSWYQQALGQGPQFIFQYYEEEERQRGNFPDRFSGHQFPNYSSELNVNALLLGDSALYLCASSYSDSPDTQYFGPGTRLTVL.

Turning to this clonotype: Relative to the germline gene, one junction end is altered; a read error may explain this. As DNA, the CDR3 is TGTGCCAGCAGTTTGGCAGGGCTGGGGTACGCGCAGTATTTC. It translates to CASSLAGLGYAQYF. The chain has TRBV7-8 and TRBJ2-7, with D perhaps matching TRBD1 (5 bases). This CDR3 spans 14 amino acids. Germline assignment: CDR1 SGHVS and CDR2 FQNEAQ.

In this sample, this clonotype turned up a few times. The chain carries TRBV7-9 and TRBJ2-1; D is undetermined. Germline V gene data show CDR1 as SEHNR and CDR2 as FQNEAQ (reference sequence). This CDR3 is 15 amino acids long. The V end lost 1 base, the J end lost 16 bases, and 23 bases lay between the germline ends. The CDR3 loop is CASSLETEPYEQYFF. The CDR3 DNA sequence: TGTGCCAGCAGCTTAGAGACTGAACCCTACGAGCAGTACTTCTTC.

The chain couples TRBV11-3 to TRBJ2-1; possible D gene TRBD2, 6 bases. The CDR3 loop spans 16 amino acids. The V end was cut by 5 bases, the J end by 8 bases, with 22 bases between. CDR1 is SGHNT and CDR2 is YENEEA in the germline V gene. In DNA form, the CDR3 reads TGTGCCAGCAGCCTGGGGCGGGGAGACGGTCAGGATGAGCAGTTCTTC. Its protein product is CASSLGRGDGQDEQFF.

The genes are TRBV7-8 and TRBJ1-5; 8 bases align to TRBD1. The CDR3 spans 16 residues. After removal of 1 base from V and 1 base from J, the junction contained 3 bases not matched to a gene. Germline assignment: CDR1 SGHVS and CDR2 FQNEAQ. Here the CDR3 reads CASSLEDRASNQPQHF. CDR3 bases: TGTGCCAGCAGCTTAGAGGACAGGGCGAGCAATCAGCCCCAGCATTTT. The full variable domain, in which reference TRBV7-8 and TRBJ1-5 provide the parts outside the CDR3, is GAGVSQSPRYKVAKRGQDVALRCDPISGHVSLFWYQQALGQGPEFLTYFQNEAQLDKSGLPSDRFFAERPEGSVSTLKIQRTQQEDSAVYLCASSLEDRASNQPQHFGDGTRLSIL.

A single count supports this clonotype. Germline and junction disagree at one end, which may indicate a read error. The gene calls are TRBV2 and TRBJ1-1, with D possibly matching TRBD1 (6 bases). The germline V gene encodes CDR1 SNHLY and CDR2 FYNNEI. The CDR3 has 15 residues. Written as DNA, the CDR3 is TGCGCCGCCAGTAGGTGGGGGCGCGCGAACACTGAAGCTTTCTTT. Amino acids: CAASRWGRANTEAFF.

V usage is TRBV9 and J usage is TRBJ2-1; D tentatively reads TRBD1 or TRBD2 (5 bases each). The germline gives CDR1 SGDLS, CDR2 YYNGEE. This CDR3 has 15 residues. Trimming pared 0 bases from V and 14 bases from J, leaving 21 bases between. The CDR3 sequence is CASSVGGAGLTYEFF. The CDR3 bases are TGTGCCAGCAGCGTAGGAGGGGCAGGCCTTACCTACGAGTTCTTC.

On this clonotype itself: The conserved final phenylalanine or tryptophan is absent from the CDR3, which likely points to a read error. The chain carries TRBV7-2 and TRBJ1-3; D remains unclear. V was clipped by 6 bases and J by 1 base, with 7 bases between them. The CDR3 spans 13 residues. Germline V gene sequence: CDR1 SGHTA, CDR2 FQGNSA. DNA for the CDR3: TGTGCCAGCAGGTGGGTGTCTGGAAACACCATATATTAT. Amino acids: CASRWVSGNTIYY.

V gene TRBV11-3 combines with J gene TRBJ1-6; D is unresolved. The CDR3 runs 14 residues. The germline CDR1 and CDR2 sequences are SGHNT and YENEEA. V lost 1 base, J lost 8 bases, and 9 bases lay in between. The CDR3 region is CASSLGLKDSPLHF. The CDR3 nucleotides are TGTGCCAGCAGCTTAGGTCTCAAAGATTCACCCCTCCACTTT.

About this clonotype: A read error may account for a junction end that differs from germline. The chain is built from TRBV7-8 and TRBJ2-7; D is perhaps TRBD2 (5 bases). CDR1 SGHVS and CDR2 FQNEAQ come from the germline V gene. This CDR3 is 15 amino acids long. The CDR3 here is CASSVARGPDSEQYF. The CDR3 nucleotides read TGTGCCAGCAGCGTAGCGAGAGGTCCGGATTCCGAGCAGTACTTC.

To note about this clonotype: The junction departs from germline at one end; a sequencing error may be responsible. The chain links TRBV2 to TRBJ2-3; tentatively, D is TRBD2 (7 bases). Per germline, CDR1 SNHLY and CDR2 FYNNEI. The CDR3 extends over 12 amino acids. CDR3 sequence: CASSAGADTKYF. The CDR3 region has the DNA TGTGCCAGCAGCGCGGGGGCGGATACGAAGTATTTT.

The V call is TRBV7-8, the J call TRBJ1-1, with D uncertain. Germline CDR1 SGHVS, CDR2 FQNEAQ. CDR3 length equals 15 residues. V dropped 4 bases and J dropped 7 bases, with 19 bases sitting between them. CDR3 nucleotides: TGTGCCAGCAGCTGGCGGGAGGTCCCGATACGTGAAGCTTTCTTT. Its protein product is CASSWREVPIREAFF. Filled out from reference TRBV7-8 and TRBJ1-1, the complete variable domain reads GAGVSQSPRYKVAKRGQDVALRCDPISGHVSLFWYQQALGQGPEFLTYFQNEAQLDKSGLPSDRFFAERPEGSVSTLKIQRTQQEDSAVYLCASSWREVPIREAFFGQGTRLTVV.

V gene TRBV20-1 combines with J gene TRBJ2-7; perhaps TRBD1 as D (5 bases). The CDR3 totals 13 residues. V was cut by 6 bases and J by 2 bases, with 14 bases left in between. Per germline, CDR1 DFQATT and CDR2 SNEGSKA (reference sequence). The CDR3 loop reads CSAFLRQTYEQYF. Written as DNA, the CDR3 is TGCAGTGCCTTCCTGCGACAGACCTACGAGCAGTACTTC.

This clonotype was counted ten times or more. A much bigger clone sits one base away, suggesting this may be a read error. A read error is likely, as this CDR3 ends without the conserved phenylalanine or tryptophan. The V and J genes are TRBV19 and TRBJ2-3; 10 bases fit TRBD2. V trimming: 3 bases; J trimming: 1 base; junction bases outside the gene matches: 7. The CDR3 has 17 amino acids. Looked up from germline, CDR1 is LNHDA and CDR2 is SQIVND (reference sequence). In DNA form, the CDR3 reads TGTGCCAGTAGTATCTACCTAGCGGGAGACGGCACAGATACGCAGTATTCT. It encodes CASSIYLAGDGTDTQYS.

Comment on this clonotype: This may be a read error, as it is one base from a much larger clone. This chain connects TRBV7-9 to TRBJ2-6, with TRBD1 matching over 11 bases. Trimming took 11 bases from V and 16 from J; bases not matched to a gene: 22. Germline assignment: CDR1 SEHNR and CDR2 FQNEAQ (reference sequence). This CDR3 contains 16 residues. The CDR3 spells CAGQGARETQYIGLTF. The CDR3 DNA reads as TGTGCCGGACAGGGGGCTAGGGAGACCCAGTACATCGGGCTGACTTTC.

This clonotype was observed once. The chain uses TRBV27 and TRBJ2-7, with TRBD1 matching over 9 bases. The V gene's germline CDR1 is MNHEY and CDR2 SMNVEV (reference sequence). There are 15 residues in the CDR3. The V and J ends lost 6 bases and 2 bases, in that order; junction bases with no gene match: 8. CDR3 residues: CASSLGDRVPYEQYF. The CDR3 DNA sequence: TGTGCCAGCAGCTTGGGGGACAGGGTCCCCTACGAGCAGTACTTC.

CDR3 in amino acids: CSAGGGQGTDTQYF. The CDR3 region has the DNA TGCAGTGCTGGAGGCGGACAGGGCACAGATACGCAGTATTTT. This rearrangement joins TRBV20-1 to TRBJ2-3; 7 bases align to TRBD1. There are 14 residues in the CDR3. J was trimmed by 1 base and V by 5 bases; bases with no gene match: 6. Germline assignment: CDR1 DFQATT and CDR2 SNEGSKA (reference sequence).

This sequence joins TRBV5-1 and TRBJ1-2; D is possibly TRBD1 (5 bases). Trimming left V 4 bases short and J 3 bases short, with 16 bases between. Germline-derived CDR1 and CDR2 are SGHRS and YFSETQ. CDR3 size: 15 residues. This CDR3 reads CASSQLGRIHYGYTF. CDR3 bases: TGCGCCAGCAGCCAATTGGGGCGCATCCACTATGGCTACACCTTC. Complete variable domain (other parts from reference TRBV5-1 and TRBJ1-2): KAGVTQTPRYLIKTRGQQVTLSCSPISGHRSVSWYQQTPGQGLQFLFEYFSETQRNKGNFPGRFSGRQFSNSRSEMNVSTLELGDSALYLCASSQLGRIHYGYTFGSGTRLTVV.

A note on this clonotype: The conserved final phenylalanine or tryptophan is absent from the CDR3, which likely points to a read error. No DNA is shown, since the ends of the CDR3 on it are uncertain; the CDR3 is the one TCRdb lists. The J gene is TRBJ2-5, the V gene TRBV7-9; the table assigns TRBD1, which was not confirmed against the DNA. Both ends counted, the CDR3 spans 12 residues. Germline V gene lookup returns CDR1 SEHNR and CDR2 FQNEAQ (reference sequence). The CDR3 here is CAGRGAREGECY.